This T cell receptor (beta chain) was captured by sequencing in a study of blood T cell repertoires in COVID-19. In the original analysis: Amplifying reference gene primers gave estimates of nucleated cell counts. The table came from immunoSEQ multiplex PCR; TCRdb's copy has only in-frame clones and leaves some out. V and J calls plus clone size are reproduced from that table; the DNA served to infer D and trimming. The sample lists around 260,000 clones, around 90% occurring once. The germline V and J ends were trimmed by 4 bases and 9 bases, with 13 bases remaining between them. Per the germline V gene, CDR1 is GTSNPN and CDR2 is SVGIG (reference sequence). The CDR3 contains 12 residues.

The source material was PBMCs or T cells enriched from blood (not recorded which). This chain links TRBV30 with TRBJ1-3, with no clear D. The sequence derives from a woman aged 25 to 45 who had recovered from COVID-19. In DNA, the CDR3 is TGTGCCTGGACACCGGTTTCTGGCACCATATATTTT. Translating it yields CAWTPVSGTIYF.